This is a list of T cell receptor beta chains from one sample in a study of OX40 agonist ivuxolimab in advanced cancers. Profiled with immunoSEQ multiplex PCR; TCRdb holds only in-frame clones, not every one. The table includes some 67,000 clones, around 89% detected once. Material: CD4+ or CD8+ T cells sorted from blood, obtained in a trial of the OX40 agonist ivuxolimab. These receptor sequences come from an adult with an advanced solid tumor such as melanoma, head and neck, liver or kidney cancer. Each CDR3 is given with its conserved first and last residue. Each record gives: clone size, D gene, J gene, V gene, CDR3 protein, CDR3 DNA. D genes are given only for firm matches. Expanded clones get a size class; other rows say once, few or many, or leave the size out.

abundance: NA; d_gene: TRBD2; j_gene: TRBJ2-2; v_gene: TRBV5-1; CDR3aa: CASKVASGGAGYTGELFF; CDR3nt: TGCGCCAGCAAGGTGGCTAGCGGGGGGGCCGGGTACACCGGGGAGCTGTTTTTT
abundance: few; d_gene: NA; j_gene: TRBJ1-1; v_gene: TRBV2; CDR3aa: CASSATQRGTEAFF; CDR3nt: TGTGCCAGCAGTGCCACTCAAAGGGGGACTGAAGCTTTCTTT
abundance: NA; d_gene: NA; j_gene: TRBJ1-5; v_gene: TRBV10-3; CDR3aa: CAISGRDQPQHF; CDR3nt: TGTGCCATCAGTGGCAGGGATCAGCCCCAGCATTTT
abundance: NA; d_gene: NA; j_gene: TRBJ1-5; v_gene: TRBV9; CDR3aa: CASSAAGVNQPQHF; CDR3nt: TGTGCCAGCAGCGCGGCAGGGGTCAATCAGCCCCAGCATTTT
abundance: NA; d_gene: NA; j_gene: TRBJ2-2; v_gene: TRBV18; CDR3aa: CASSPPIGRSTGELFF; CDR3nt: TGTGCCAGCTCACCACCCATTGGCAGATCTACCGGGGAGCTGTTTTTT
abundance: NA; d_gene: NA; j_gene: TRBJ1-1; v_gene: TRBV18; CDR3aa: CASSPWQGMNTEAFF; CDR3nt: TGTGCCAGCTCACCGTGGCAGGGGATGAACACTGAAGCTTTCTTT
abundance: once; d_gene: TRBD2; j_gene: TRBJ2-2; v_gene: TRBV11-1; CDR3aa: CASSLLPMLAGQAGELFF; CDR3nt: TGTGCCAGCAGCTTACTCCCAATGCTAGCGGGGCAAGCCGGGGAGCTGTTTTTT
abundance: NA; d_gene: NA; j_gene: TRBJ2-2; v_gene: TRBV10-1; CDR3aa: CASSAGGRTGELFF; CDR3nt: TGCGCCAGCAGTGCCGGGGGGCGAACCGGGGAGCTGTTTTTT
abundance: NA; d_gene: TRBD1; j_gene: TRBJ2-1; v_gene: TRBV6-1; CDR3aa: CASSAGQGKDEQFF; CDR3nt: TGTGCCAGCAGTGCGGGACAGGGTAAAGATGAGCAGTTCTTC
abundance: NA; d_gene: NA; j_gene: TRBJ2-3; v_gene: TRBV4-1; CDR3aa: CASSQEGGPSTDTQYF; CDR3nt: TGCGCCAGCAGCCAAGAAGGCGGGCCTAGCACAGATACGCAGTATTTT
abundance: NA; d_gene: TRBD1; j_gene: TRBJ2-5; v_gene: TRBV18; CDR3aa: CASSPPRGGWDRNQETQYF; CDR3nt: TGTGCCAGCTCACCACCTCGAGGTGGGTGGGACAGGAACCAAGAGACCCAGTACTTC
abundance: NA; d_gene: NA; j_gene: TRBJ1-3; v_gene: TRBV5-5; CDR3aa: CASSGAGQGNTIYF; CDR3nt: TGTGCCAGCAGCGGAGCAGGACAGGGAAACACCATATATTTT
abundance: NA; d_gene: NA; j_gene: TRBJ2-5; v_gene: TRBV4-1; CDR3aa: CASSLGLPEETQYF; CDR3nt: TGCGCCAGCAGCCTGGGACTCCCTGAAGAGACCCAGTACTTC
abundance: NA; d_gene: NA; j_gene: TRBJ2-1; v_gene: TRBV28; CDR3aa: CASSLIQGYNEQFF; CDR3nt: TGTGCCAGCAGTTTAATACAGGGTTACAATGAGCAGTTCTTC
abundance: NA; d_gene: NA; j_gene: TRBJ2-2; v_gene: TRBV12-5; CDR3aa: CASGPPNTGELFF; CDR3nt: TGTGCTAGTGGCCCCCCGAACACCGGGGAGCTGTTTTTT
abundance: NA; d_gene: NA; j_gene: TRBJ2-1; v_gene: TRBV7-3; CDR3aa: CASSLTGGEYNEQFF; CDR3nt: TGTGCCAGCAGCCTAACAGGGGGGGAATACAATGAGCAGTTCTTC
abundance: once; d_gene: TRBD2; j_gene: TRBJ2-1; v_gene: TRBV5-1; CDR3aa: CASSLTLGLAGYNEQFF; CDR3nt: TGCGCCAGCAGCCTAACCCTCGGACTAGCGGGGTACAATGAGCAGTTCTTC
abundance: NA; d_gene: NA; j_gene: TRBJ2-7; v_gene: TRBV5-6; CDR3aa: CASSLYGDNNPYEQYF; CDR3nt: TGTGCCAGCAGCTTGTATGGGGACAATAATCCCTACGAGCAGTACTTC
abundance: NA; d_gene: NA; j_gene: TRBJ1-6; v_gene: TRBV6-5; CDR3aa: CASRGGIQGSPLHF; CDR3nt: TGTGCCAGCAGGGGAGGAATTCAGGGTTCACCCCTCCACTTT
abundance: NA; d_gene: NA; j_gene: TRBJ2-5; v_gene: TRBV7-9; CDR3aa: CASSLEGGLQTQYF; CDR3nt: TGTGCCAGCAGCTTAGAAGGGGGACTACAGACCCAGTACTTC
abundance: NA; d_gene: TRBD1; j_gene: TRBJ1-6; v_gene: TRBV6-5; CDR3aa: CASTRTGNSPLHF; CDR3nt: TGTGCCAGCACTCGGACAGGCAATTCACCCCTCCACTTT
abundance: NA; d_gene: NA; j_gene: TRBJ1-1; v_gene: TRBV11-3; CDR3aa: CASSSQGTEAFF; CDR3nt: TGTGCCAGCAGCAGTCAGGGCACTGAAGCTTTCTTT
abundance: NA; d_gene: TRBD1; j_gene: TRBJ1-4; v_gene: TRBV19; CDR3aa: CASSGTVNEKLFF; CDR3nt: TGTGCCAGTAGTGGGACAGTGAATGAAAAACTGTTTTTT
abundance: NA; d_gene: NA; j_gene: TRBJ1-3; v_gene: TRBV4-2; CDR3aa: CASSQDISPPNTIYF; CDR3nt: TGTGCCAGCAGCCAAGACATTTCCCCTCCAAACACCATATATTTT
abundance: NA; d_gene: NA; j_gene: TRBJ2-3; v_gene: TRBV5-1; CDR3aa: CASSLGQSTDTQYF; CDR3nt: TGCGCCAGCAGCTTGGGGCAAAGCACAGATACGCAGTATTTT
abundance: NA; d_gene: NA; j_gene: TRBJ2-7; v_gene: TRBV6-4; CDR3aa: CASSDSREYF; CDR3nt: TGTGCCAGCAGTGACTCAAGGGAGTACTTC
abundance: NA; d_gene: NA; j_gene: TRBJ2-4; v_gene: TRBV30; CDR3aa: CAGGQNIQYF; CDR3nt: TGTGCGGGCGGCCAAAACATTCAGTACTTC
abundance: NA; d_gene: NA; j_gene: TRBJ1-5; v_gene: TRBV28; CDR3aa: CASREIQGFGNQPQHF; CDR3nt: TGTGCCAGCAGAGAAATACAGGGTTTTGGCAATCAGCCCCAGCATTTT
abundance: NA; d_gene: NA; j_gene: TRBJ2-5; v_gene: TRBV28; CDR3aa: CASSTPGTLQETQYF; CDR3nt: TGTGCCAGCAGCACGCCCGGGACTCTACAAGAGACCCAGTACTTC
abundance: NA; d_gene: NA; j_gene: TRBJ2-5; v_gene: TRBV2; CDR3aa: CASTAQGAGQETQYF; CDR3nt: TGTGCCAGCACTGCGCAGGGAGCCGGCCAAGAGACCCAGTACTTC
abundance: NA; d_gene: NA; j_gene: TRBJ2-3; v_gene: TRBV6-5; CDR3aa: CASIPPGLGGTQYF; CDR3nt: TGTGCCAGCATACCCCCGGGCCTGGGGGGTACGCAGTATTTT
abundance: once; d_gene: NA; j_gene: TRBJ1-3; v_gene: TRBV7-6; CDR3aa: CASSLLHPQPLDHSGNTIYF; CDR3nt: TGTGCCAGCAGCTTACTTCATCCGCAACCCTTAGATCATTCTGGAAACACCATATATTTT
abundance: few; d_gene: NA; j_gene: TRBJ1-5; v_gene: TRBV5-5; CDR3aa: CASSLTHRVQPQHF; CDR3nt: TGTGCCAGCAGCTTGACCCACAGGGTTCAGCCCCAGCATTTT
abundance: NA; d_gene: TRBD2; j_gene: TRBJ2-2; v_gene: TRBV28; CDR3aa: CASNKPPGSGAGELFF; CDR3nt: TGTGCCAGCAACAAGCCACCGGGTAGCGGGGCCGGGGAGCTGTTTTTT
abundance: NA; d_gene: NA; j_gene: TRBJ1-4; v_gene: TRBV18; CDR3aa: CASSPRVSANEKLFF; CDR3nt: TGTGCCAGCTCACCACGAGTATCCGCTAATGAAAAACTGTTTTTT
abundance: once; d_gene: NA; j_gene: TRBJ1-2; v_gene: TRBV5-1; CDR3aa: CASKRDILSNYGYTF; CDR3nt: TGCGCCAGCAAGCGGGACATACTTTCTAACTATGGCTACACCTTC
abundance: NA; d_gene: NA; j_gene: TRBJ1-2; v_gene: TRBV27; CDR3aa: CASSSLGQLVGYTF; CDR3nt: TGTGCCAGCAGTTCGCTGGGGCAGTTAGTAGGCTACACCTTC
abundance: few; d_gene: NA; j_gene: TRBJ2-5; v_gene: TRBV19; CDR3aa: CASSGAAQETQYF; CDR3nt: TGTGCCAGTAGTGGGGCAGCTCAAGAGACCCAGTACTTC
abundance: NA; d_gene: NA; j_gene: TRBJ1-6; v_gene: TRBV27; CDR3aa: CASSLAADSPLHF; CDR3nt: TGTGCCAGCAGTTTGGCAGCCGATTCACCCCTCCACTTT
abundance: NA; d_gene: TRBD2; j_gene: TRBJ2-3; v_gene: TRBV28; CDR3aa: CASRPPRLAGGPPDTQYF; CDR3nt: TGTGCCAGCAGGCCCCCAAGACTAGCGGGGGGGCCCCCGGATACGCAGTATTTT
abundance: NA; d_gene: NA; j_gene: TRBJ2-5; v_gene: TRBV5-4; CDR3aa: CASSLSKEALTQYF; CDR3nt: TGTGCCAGCAGCTTGAGTAAAGAAGCGTTGACCCAGTACTTC
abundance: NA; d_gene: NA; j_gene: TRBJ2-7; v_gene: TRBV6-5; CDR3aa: CASSFAPSYEQYF; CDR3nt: TGTGCCAGCAGTTTCGCTCCCTCCTACGAGCAGTACTTC
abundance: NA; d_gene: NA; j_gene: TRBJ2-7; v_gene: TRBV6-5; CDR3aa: CASSGANEQYF; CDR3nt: TGTGCCAGCAGTGGAGCGAACGAGCAGTACTTC
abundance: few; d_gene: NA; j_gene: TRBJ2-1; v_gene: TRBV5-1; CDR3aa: CASSLGYSLSYNEQFF; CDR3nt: TGCGCCAGCAGCTTGGGGTATAGCCTCTCCTACAATGAGCAGTTCTTC
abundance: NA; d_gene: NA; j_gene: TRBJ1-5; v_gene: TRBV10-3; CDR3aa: CAIRSDTGSQPQHF; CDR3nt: TGTGCCATCAGGTCAGATACAGGGAGTCAGCCCCAGCATTTT
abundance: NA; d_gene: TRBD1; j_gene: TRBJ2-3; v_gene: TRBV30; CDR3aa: CAWRHSYRGTSTDTQYF; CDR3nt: TGTGCCTGGAGGCACAGTTACAGGGGGACTAGCACAGATACGCAGTATTTT
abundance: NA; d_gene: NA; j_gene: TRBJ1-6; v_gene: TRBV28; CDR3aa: CASSTGTDNSPLHF; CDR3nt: TGTGCCAGCAGCACCGGGACGGATAATTCACCCCTCCACTTT
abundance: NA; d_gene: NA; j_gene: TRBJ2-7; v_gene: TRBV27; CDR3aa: CASSLPSGEQYF; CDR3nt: TGTGCCAGCAGCCTTCCCTCGGGGGAGCAGTACTTC
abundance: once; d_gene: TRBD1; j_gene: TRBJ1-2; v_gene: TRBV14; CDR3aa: CASSRPGQGSYGYTF; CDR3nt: TGTGCCAGCAGCCGACCGGGACAGGGGAGCTATGGCTACACCTTC
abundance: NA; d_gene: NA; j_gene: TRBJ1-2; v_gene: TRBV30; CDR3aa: CAWSDTTDQLGYTF; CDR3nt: TGTGCCTGGAGTGACACGACAGATCAGTTAGGCTACACCTTC
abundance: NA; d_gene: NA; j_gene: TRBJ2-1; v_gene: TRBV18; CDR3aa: CASSLTGTSNEQFF; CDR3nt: TGTGCCAGCTCACTTACCGGGACAAGCAATGAGCAGTTCTTC
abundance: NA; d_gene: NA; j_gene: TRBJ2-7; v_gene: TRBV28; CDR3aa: CASSLAGTTINYEQYF; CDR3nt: TGTGCCAGCAGTTTGGCCGGGACAACCATCAACTACGAGCAGTACTTC